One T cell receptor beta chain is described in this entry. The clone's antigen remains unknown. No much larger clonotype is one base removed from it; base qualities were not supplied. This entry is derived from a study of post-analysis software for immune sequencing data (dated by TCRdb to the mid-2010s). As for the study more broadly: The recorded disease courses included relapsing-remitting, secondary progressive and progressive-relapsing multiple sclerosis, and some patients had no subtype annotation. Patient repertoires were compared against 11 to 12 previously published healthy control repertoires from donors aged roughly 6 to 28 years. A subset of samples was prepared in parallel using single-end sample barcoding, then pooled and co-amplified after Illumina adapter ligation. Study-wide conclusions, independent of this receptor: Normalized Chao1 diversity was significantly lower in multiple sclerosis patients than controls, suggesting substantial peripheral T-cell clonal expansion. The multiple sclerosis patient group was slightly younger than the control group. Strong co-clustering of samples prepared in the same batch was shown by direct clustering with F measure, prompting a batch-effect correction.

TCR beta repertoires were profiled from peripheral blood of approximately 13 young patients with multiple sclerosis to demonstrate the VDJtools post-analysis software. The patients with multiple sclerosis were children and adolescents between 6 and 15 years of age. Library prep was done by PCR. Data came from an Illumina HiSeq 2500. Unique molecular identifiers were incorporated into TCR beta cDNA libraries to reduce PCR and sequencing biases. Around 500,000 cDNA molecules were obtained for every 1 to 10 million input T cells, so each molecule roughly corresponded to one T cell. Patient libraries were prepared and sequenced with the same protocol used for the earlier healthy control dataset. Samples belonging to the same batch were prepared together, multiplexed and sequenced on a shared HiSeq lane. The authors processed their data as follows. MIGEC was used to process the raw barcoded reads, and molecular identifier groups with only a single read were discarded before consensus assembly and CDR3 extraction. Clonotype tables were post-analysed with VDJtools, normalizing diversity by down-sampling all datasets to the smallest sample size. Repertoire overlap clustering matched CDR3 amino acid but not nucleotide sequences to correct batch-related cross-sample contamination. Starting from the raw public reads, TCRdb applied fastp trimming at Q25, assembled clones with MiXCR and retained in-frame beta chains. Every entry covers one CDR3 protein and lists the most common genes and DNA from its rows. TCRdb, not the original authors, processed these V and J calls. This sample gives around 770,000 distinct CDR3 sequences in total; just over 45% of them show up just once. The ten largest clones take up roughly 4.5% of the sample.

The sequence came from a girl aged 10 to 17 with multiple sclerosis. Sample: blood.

At the DNA level, the sequence is TGTGCCAGCAGCATTGGGGGAGGGATTTCAGCTAACTATGGCTACACCTTC. Its protein product is CASSIGGGISANYGYTF. This sequence uses TRBV28 and TRBJ1-2, with TRBD1 tentatively as D gene (5 bases match). From the cysteine up to the phenylalanine, the CDR3 has a length of 17 residues. Kept here is only the CDR3 DNA, which spans 51 bases and is read in frame from base 1. V drops 6 bases and J drops 0 bases, leaving 20 bases in between. Per the germline V gene, MDHEN is the CDR1 and SYDVKM is the CDR2.